This note documents a single TCR beta chain sequence. The source of the sample is a study of blood T cells in healthy people across ages. The second PCR ran about 6 to 12 cycles with a sample-barcoded 5' primer and J-beta primers. A single record per CDR3 protein comes from TCRdb applying MiXCR to the 5' RACE reads. The sample shows 750,000 to 850,000 distinct CDR3 sequences, 25% of them seen only once. The individuals who served as donors were healthy Caucasians living in Russia, aged about 6 to 100. The CDR3 consists of 15 residues. The V end was cut by 7 bases, the J end by 5 bases, with 19 bases between. Germline values: CDR1 MNHNY, CDR2 SVGAGI (reference sequence). The data also belong to a second study, concerning T cells of mothers and their children. Per that paper: Overlap measured in related mother-child pairs was slightly, non-significantly higher than in unrelated pairs.

Sequencing was done on a sample of blood. This chain uses TRBV6-6 with TRBJ2-3; D not certain. The receptor comes from a boy between 10 and 17 years old in good health. The chain's CDR3 is CASKAQVFVGDTQYF. The CDR3 nucleotides are TGTGCCAGCAAAGCTCAGGTTTTTGTTGGAGATACGCAGTATTTT.